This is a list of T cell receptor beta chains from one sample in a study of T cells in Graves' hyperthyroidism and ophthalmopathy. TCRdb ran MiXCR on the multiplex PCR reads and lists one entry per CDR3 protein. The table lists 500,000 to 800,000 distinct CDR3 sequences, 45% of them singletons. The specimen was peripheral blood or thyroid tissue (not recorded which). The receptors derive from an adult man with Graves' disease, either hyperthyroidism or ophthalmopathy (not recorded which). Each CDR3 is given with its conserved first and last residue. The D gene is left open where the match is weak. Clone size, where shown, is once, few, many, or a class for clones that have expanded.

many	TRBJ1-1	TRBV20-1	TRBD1	TGCAGCGCGCGGGACAGACTGAACACTGAAGCTTTCTTT	CSARDRLNTEAFF
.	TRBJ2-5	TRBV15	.	TGTGCCACCAGCAGGACAGCGACCGAGACCCAGTACTTC	CATSRTATETQYF
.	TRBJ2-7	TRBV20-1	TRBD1	TGCAGTGAGACAGGGGTCAACTACGAGCAGTACTTC	CSETGVNYEQYF
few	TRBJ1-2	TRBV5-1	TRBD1	TGCGCCAGCAGCCCAGGGGACAGCCGCTTGGATGGCTACACCTTC	CASSPGDSRLDGYTF
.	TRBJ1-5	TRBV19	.	TGTGCCAGTAAGGAGAGGGGTGAGAATCAGCCCCAGCATTTT	CASKERGENQPQHF
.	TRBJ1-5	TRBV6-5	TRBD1	TGTGCCAGCAGTCCGACAGGGATTGGCAATCAGCCCCAGCATTTT	CASSPTGIGNQPQHF
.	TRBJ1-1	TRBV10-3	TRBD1	TGTGCCAGCAGTTACCGGCCGGGACAGGGGGTTGGGACTGAAGCTTTCTTT	CASSYRPGQGVGTEAFF
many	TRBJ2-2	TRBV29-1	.	TGCAGCGTTGCGGGCGGGAACACCGGGGAGCTGTTTTTT	CSVAGGNTGELFF
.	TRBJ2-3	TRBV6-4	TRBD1	TGTGCCAGCAGTAACAGGGGGAAGACAGATACGCAGTATTTT	CASSNRGKTDTQYF
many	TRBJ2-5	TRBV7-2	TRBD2	TGTGCCAGCAGCTCAGGACTAGCGGGGGGACAAGAGACCCAGTACTTC	CASSSGLAGGQETQYF
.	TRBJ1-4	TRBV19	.	TGTGCCACTTCCCCCTGGACAGACACTGCAACTAATGAAAAACTGTTTTTT	CATSPWTDTATNEKLFF
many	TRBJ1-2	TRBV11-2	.	TGTGCCAGCAGCTTAGGGCCCAGTAACTATGGCTACACCTTC	CASSLGPSNYGYTF
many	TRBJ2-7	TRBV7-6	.	TGTGCCAGCAGCTTAATGGCATCCGAGCAGTACTTC	CASSLMASEQYF
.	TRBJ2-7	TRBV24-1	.	TGTGCCAGCAGTTCAGGCCGGGGGCGACAGCAGTACTTC	CASSSGRGRQQYF
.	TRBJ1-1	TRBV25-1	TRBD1	TGTGCTAGACAGGGATTTGAAGCTTTCTTT	CARQGFEAFF
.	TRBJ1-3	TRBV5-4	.	TGTGCCAGCAGCTTGGTAACCATATATTTT	CASSLVTIYF
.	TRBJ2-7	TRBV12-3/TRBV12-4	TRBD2	TGTGCCAGCAGTTTAGTCAGCGGGGTCTCCTACGAGCAGTACTTC	CASSLVSGVSYEQYF
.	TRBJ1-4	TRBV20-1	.	TGCAGTGCTAGGGTACTAGGTGAAAAACTGTTTTTT	CSARVLGEKLFF
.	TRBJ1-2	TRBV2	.	TGTGCCAGCAGTTTAGTAGGCAGGGGAAGCCCGAAGGACAACTATGGCTACACCTTC	CASSLVGRGSPKDNYGYTF
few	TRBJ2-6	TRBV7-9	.	TGTGCCAGCAGCGCCCGGACAGTCGGGGCCAACGTCCTGACTTTC	CASSARTVGANVLTF
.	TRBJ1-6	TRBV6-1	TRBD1	TGTGCCAGCAGCAGGACAGGGTCGGCCTATAATTCACCCCTCCACTTT	CASSRTGSAYNSPLHF
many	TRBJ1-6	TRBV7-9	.	TGTGCCAGCAGCCTGAACCGACCGGGGGATTCACCCCTCCACTTT	CASSLNRPGDSPLHF
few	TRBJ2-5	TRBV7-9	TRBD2	TGTGCCAGCAGCTTATTAGTTCGCGGGAGAGAGACCCAGTACTTC	CASSLLVRGRETQYF
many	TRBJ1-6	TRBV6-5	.	TGTGCCAGCAGTTACAGGACAGTTAGTTCACCCCTCCACTTT	CASSYRTVSSPLHF
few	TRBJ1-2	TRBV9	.	TGTGCCAGCAGCCAAAATGGAAAGGGGCGAGATGGCTACACCTTC	CASSQNGKGRDGYTF
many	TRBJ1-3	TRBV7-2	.	TGTGCCAGCAGCTTAAATGTCTTAAGCTCTGGAAACACCATATATTTT	CASSLNVLSSGNTIYF
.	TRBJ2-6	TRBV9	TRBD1	TGTGCCAGCAGTATACAGGGGGCCTGGGCCAACGTCCTGACTTTC	CASSIQGAWANVLTF
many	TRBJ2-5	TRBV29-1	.	TGCAGCGTGGGGAAGGGCAGGGGAGGAGAGACCCAGTACTTC	CSVGKGRGGETQYF
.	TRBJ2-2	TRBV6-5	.	TGTGCCAGCAGTTATCGGGGGAAGAACACCGGGGAGCTGTTTTTT	CASSYRGKNTGELFF
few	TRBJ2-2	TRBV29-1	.	TGCAGCGGGGGACAGAACACCGGGGAGCTGTTTTTT	CSGGQNTGELFF
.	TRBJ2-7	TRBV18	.	TGTGCCAGCAGCCAAGTAGGCGGGGACGAGCAGTACTTC	CASSQVGGDEQYF
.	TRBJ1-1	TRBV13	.	TGTGCCAGCAGCTTAGACCAGAGGTCAAACACTGAAGCTTTCTTT	CASSLDQRSNTEAFF
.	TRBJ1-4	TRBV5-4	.	TGTGCCAGCAGCTGGGGGTTGGGGGATGAAAAACTGTTTTTT	CASSWGLGDEKLFF